This TCR beta chain was recorded in a study of cytomegalovirus exposure and HLA in healthy donors. At the level of the study: T cells numbering around 190 million yielded 95 million to 140 million unique TCR beta sequences in an earlier analysis. Study outcomes and limitations: Most of the TCR beta V segments (in an earlier analysis) were productive either about 87% or about 30% of the time. Differences between HLA loci emerged in a later analysis of TCR association rates, with DRB1 most and HLA-C fewest.

Primers: 60 Vbeta forward and 13 Jbeta reverse. The repertoire was sequenced with immunoSEQ multiplex PCR; TCRdb's copy has only in-frame clones and lacks some. This sample has roughly 71,000 clones, with about 66% found just once. Trimming cost V 2 bases and J 4 bases, with 9 bases left between them. The CDR3 is 15 residues long. CDR1 and CDR2 from the germline V gene are MNHNS and SASEGT. To note about this clone: The antigen remains undetermined. At the DNA level, this CDR3 is encoded by other sequences in the same sample as well.

The chain joins TRBV6-1 to TRBJ1-6; possible D gene TRBD1, 5 bases. Sequenced material: PBMCs. The TCR comes from a man aged 35 to 55 in good health and CMV-seropositive. In DNA form, the CDR3 reads TGTGCCAGCAGTGAACAGGGAGGGTATAATTCACCCCTCCACTTT. Residues: CASSEQGGYNSPLHF.